A single sample is the source of the 9 T cell receptor beta chains below, sequenced in a study of blood T cells in healthy people across ages (dated by TCRdb to between 2014 and 2017). Libraries were built with 5' RACE. This sample was sequenced with an Illumina HiSeq 2500. The second PCR ran for roughly 6 to 11 cycles and used a J-beta primer mix along with a sample-barcoded 5' primer. In TCRdb, the public reads were trimmed at Q25 with fastp and aligned with MiXCR, with productive beta chains retained. Every distinct CDR3 protein forms one entry, paired with its most common genes and DNA. The sample includes 590,000 or so distinct CDR3 sequences, with roughly 30% observed a single time. The ten largest clonotypes hold around a sixth of the sample. Sequenced material: blood. These TCRs come from a woman older than 75 in good health.

This clonotype was found many times. The CDR3 DNA reads as TGCGCCAGCAGCTTGAGTTCCCTCGAGCTCGAGCAGTACTTC. Translating gives CASSLSSLELEQYF. The rearrangement joins TRBV5-1 to TRBJ2-7, with D unresolved. This CDR3 region has 14 residues. The V and J ends lost 1 base and 6 bases respectively, with 14 bases between them. CDR1 SGHRS and CDR2 YFSETQ come from the germline V gene.

This clonotype was counted at least ten times. The chain is built from TRBV11-3 and TRBJ2-1; D is ambiguous. V shed 2 bases and J shed 9 bases, with 11 bases lying between them. Germline lookup yields CDR1 SGHNT and CDR2 YENEEA. The CDR3 is made up of 13 amino acids. The CDR3 loop reads CASSLSIATEQFF. The CDR3 DNA is TGTGCCAGCAGCTTAAGTATCGCCACTGAGCAGTTCTTC.

This clonotype was seen ten or more times. The rearrangement joins TRBV12-3 or TRBV12-4 to TRBJ1-2; 10 positions agree with TRBD1. The length of the CDR3 is 12 residues. The V gene end was trimmed by 5 bases and the J gene end by 8 bases; junction bases not matched to a gene: 2. The CDR3 DNA reads as TGTGCCAGCAGTCGGGACAGGGGAGGCTACACCTTC. It yields the protein CASSRDRGGYTF.

The rearrangement uses TRBV6-5 and TRBJ2-7; either TRBD1 or TRBD2 may fit D (5 bases each). Trimming pared 6 bases from V and 2 bases from J, leaving 11 bases between. This CDR3 has 13 residues. Germline V gives CDR1 MNHEY, CDR2 SVGAGI. CDR3 protein: CASSRGHPYEQYF. In nucleotides, the CDR3 is TGTGCCAGCAGCCGGGGCCACCCCTACGAGCAGTACTTC.

This clonotype was counted only a few times. This chain links TRBV9 with TRBJ2-2, with TRBD1 matching 9 bases. The J segment lost 7 bases and the V segment lost 4 bases, leaving 11 bases of the junction unmatched. CDR3 size: 16 residues. Germline lookup yields CDR1 SGDLS and CDR2 YYNGEE. CDR3 nucleotides: TGTGCCAGCAGCCCACACTCGGGACAGGGCGGCGGGGAGCTGTTTTTT. Protein product: CASSPHSGQGGGELFF. The variable domain in full, with the rest retrieved from reference TRBV9 and TRBJ2-2, is DSGVTQTPKHLITATGQRVTLRCSPRSGDLSVYWYQQSLDQGLQFLIQYYNGEERAKGNILERFSAQQFPDLHSELNLSSLELGDSALYFCASSPHSGQGGGELFFGEGSRLTVL.

This clonotype was detected ten times or more. The rearrangement uses TRBV7-2 and TRBJ2-7, with 8 bases that match TRBD1. After removal of 2 bases from V and 6 bases from J, the junction contained 9 bases not matched to a gene. CDR1 and CDR2 (germline): SGHTA, FQGNSA. The CDR3 sequence is 15 residues long. This chain's CDR3 is CASSLLDRESGEQYF. CDR3 in DNA: TGTGCCAGCAGCTTACTGGACAGGGAAAGCGGCGAGCAGTACTTC. Variable domain in full (rest from reference TRBV7-2 and TRBJ2-7): GAGVSQSPSNKVTEKGKDVELRCDPISGHTALYWYRQSLGQGLEFLIYFQGNSAPDKSGLPSDRFSAERTGGSVSTLTIQRTQQEDSAVYLCASSLLDRESGEQYFGPGTRLTVT.

This chain connects TRBV14 to TRBJ1-2, with TRBD1 as a possible D gene (5 bases). This CDR3 spans 15 amino acids. Trimming stripped 0 bases from V and 4 bases from J, with 12 bases between. Germline CDR1 is SGHDN and CDR2 is FVKESK. The CDR3 is CASSQDTGTTYGYTF. In DNA form, the CDR3 reads TGTGCCAGCAGCCAAGACACCGGGACGACCTATGGCTACACCTTC.

Comments on this clonotype: The germline gene is not matched at one end of the junction; a read error may be the cause. CDR3 sequence reads: CASSLANTETFF. CDR3 nucleotides: TGCGCCAGCAGCTTGGCAAACACTGAAACTTTCTTT. The rearrangement links TRBV5-1 to TRBJ1-1; D is uncertain. The CDR3 extends over 12 amino acids. Germline CDR1 and CDR2: SGHRS and YFSETQ.

The J gene is TRBJ2-7, the V gene TRBV7-2; D gene ambiguous. Trimming took 6 bases from V and 7 from J, leaving 13 bases between them. The germline CDR1 and CDR2 sequences are SGHTA and FQGNSA. This CDR3 is built from 12 residues. The CDR3 loop is CASSLASFEQYF. The CDR3 coding sequence is TGTGCCAGCAGTTTGGCTTCTTTTGAGCAGTACTTC.